The rows below give T cell receptor beta chains drawn from one sample of a study of CD8+ T cells in alopecia areata. Profiling relied on immunoSEQ multiplex PCR, and the TCRdb table lists in-frame clones only, not all of them. The sample contains more than 200,000 clones, approximately 72% of which appear only once. The input for sequencing was CD4+ T cells sorted from blood, taken at week 44, from a patient treated with tofacitinib. These receptors were collected from a human donor with alopecia areata. Both conserved end residues are trimmed from each CDR3. Each record gives: CDR3 protein, J gene, V gene.

SAKAIGQTYGYT | TRBJ1-2 | TRBV29-1
SVIPSTVLNTEAF | TRBJ1-1 | TRBV29-1
ASSSYIDRALYGYT | TRBJ1-2 | TRBV7-2
SVRRGGETQY | TRBJ2-5 | TRBV29-1
ASSPRTRSSPETQY | TRBJ2-5 | TRBV7-8
ASSLVARNSEQF | TRBJ2-1 | TRBV7-2
ASSFRPEGSYEQY | TRBJ2-7 | TRBV27
ATSRDIRLAGGNEQF | TRBJ2-1 | TRBV15
ASSLGGTSGYNEQF | TRBJ2-1 | TRBV7-2
ATSRDVRGARGETQY | TRBJ2-5 | TRBV15
ATSRDYGLETQY | TRBJ2-5 | TRBV15
ASSVGIGGTEAF | TRBJ1-1 | TRBV7-2
ASSYPAGGRSGEQF | TRBJ2-1 | TRBV6-6
SVAGTIYGYT | TRBJ1-2 | TRBV29-1
ASSAGQGAFSYGYT | TRBJ1-2 | TRBV9
AWSGGGTDTQY | TRBJ2-3 | TRBV30
ASRGTSGDRGEQY | TRBJ2-7 | TRBV5-1
SVEDNQRHT | TRBJ1-2 | TRBV29-1
ASSLTGSTGELF | TRBJ2-2 | TRBV10-2
ASSPVRDTQY | TRBJ2-3 | TRBV13
ASSIIDRGHNEQF | TRBJ2-1 | TRBV19
ASTTRSRANYGYT | TRBJ1-2 | TRBV6-5
ASSLGRGAETQY | TRBJ2-5 | TRBV5-1
ASSQDSYQPQH | TRBJ1-5 | TRBV4-3
ASSEPIRTADGYT | TRBJ1-2 | TRBV6-1
SVETAATTYNEQF | TRBJ2-1 | TRBV29-1
ASRLDWTAEQF | TRBJ2-1 | TRBV6-5
ASSPPGSYEQY | TRBJ2-7 | TRBV18
ATSRYQGATYEQY | TRBJ2-7 | TRBV15
ASAKAHLPSYEQY | TRBJ2-7 | TRBV25-1
ASLGTGGLRGYT | TRBJ1-2 | TRBV25-1
ASSLSDRPLNTEAF | TRBJ1-1 | TRBV7-2
ASSYGSLRSPLH | TRBJ1-6 | TRBV6-5
ASSVSSGGYEQY | TRBJ2-7 | TRBV9
ASSPRGAGGITGELF | TRBJ2-2 | TRBV9
ASSLVGVLGEAF | TRBJ1-1 | TRBV7-8
ASSVALGLAHPGELF | TRBJ2-2 | TRBV9
AWRDRPNEKLF | TRBJ1-4 | TRBV30
SVEGTGVDEKLF | TRBJ1-4 | TRBV29-1
ASSFLTGELF | TRBJ2-2 | TRBV7-2
AVTGTGGTDTQY | TRBJ2-3 | TRBV30
ATSRVSGGLTDTQY | TRBJ2-3 | TRBV15
ASSPRQGLGYGYT | TRBJ1-2 | TRBV7-9
ASSLTSGASGANVLT | TRBJ2-6 | TRBV7-3
TSTRGYTEAF | TRBJ1-1 | TRBV29-1
SVAGSRPDTQY | TRBJ2-3 | TRBV29-1
SVEKRQANTEAF | TRBJ1-1 | TRBV29-1
ASSHRTSGGARGNEQF | TRBJ2-1 | TRBV5-1
ASKISSTDTQY | TRBJ2-3 | TRBV2
ASTGQGRNYGYT | TRBJ1-2 | TRBV19
ASSLGTVIVTDTQY | TRBJ2-3 | TRBV5-6
SVVKGYEQY | TRBJ2-7 | TRBV29-1
ASSPEGLNNSPLH | TRBJ1-6 | TRBV5-1